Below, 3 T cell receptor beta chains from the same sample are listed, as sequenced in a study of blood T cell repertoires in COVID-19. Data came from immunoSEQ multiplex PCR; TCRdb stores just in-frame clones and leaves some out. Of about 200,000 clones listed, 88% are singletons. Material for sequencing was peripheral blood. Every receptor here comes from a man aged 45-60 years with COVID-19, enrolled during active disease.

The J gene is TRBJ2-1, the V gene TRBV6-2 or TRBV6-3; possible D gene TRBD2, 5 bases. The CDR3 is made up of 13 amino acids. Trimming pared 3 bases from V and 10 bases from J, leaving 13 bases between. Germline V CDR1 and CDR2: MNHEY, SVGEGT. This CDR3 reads CASSYGFGGEQFF. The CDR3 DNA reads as TGTGCCAGCAGTTATGGATTCGGCGGGGAGCAGTTCTTC.

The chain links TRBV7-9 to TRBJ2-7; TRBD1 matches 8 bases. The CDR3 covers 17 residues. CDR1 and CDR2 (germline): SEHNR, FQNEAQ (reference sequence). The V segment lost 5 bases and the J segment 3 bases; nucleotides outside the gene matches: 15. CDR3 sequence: CASSLDNVRDRFYEQYF. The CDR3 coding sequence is TGTGCCAGCAGCCTAGATAACGTGCGGGACAGGTTCTACGAGCAGTACTTC.

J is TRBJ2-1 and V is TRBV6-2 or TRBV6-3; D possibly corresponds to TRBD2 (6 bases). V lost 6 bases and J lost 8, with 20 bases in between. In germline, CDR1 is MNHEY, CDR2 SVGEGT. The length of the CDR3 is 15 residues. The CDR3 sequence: CASSPRAGYGDEQFF. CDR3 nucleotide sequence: TGTGCCAGCAGCCCCCGGGCGGGGTATGGGGATGAGCAGTTCTTC.